This T cell receptor beta chain was documented in a study of blood T cell repertoires in COVID-19. Study background: Sources were T cells, B-cell-depleted T cells, or PBMCs; the material itself was cDNA or gDNA.

The CDR3 is 14 amino acids. After removal of 7 bases from V and 10 bases from J, the junction contained 11 bases not matched to a gene. Germline CDR1 reads LNHDA; CDR2 reads SQIVND (reference sequence). TCRdb's table, derived via immunoSEQ multiplex PCR, lists solely in-frame clones and lacks some. The sample lists some 230,000 clones; approximately 80% were seen once. The rearrangement joins TRBV19 to TRBJ2-1, with 9 bases that match TRBD2. What was sequenced was PBMCs or T cells enriched from blood (not recorded which). This clonotype originated in a woman aged 40-49 years with acute COVID-19. The CDR3 sequence: CASTVASGVREQFF. DNA for the CDR3: TGTGCCAGTACCGTGGCTAGCGGGGTGAGAGAGCAGTTCTTC.